This entry is about one T cell receptor (beta chain). Its antigen specificity is not known. No base quality values were provided; no much bigger clone lies one nucleotide off. To prepare the library, the immunoSEQ multiplex PCR assay was applied. TCRdb mirrors the immuneACCESS table, restricted to in-frame sequences. Some clones are absent from its copies; in checked studies, under half trace to an unresolved V gene, and the reason for the others is unknown. The sample has 55,000 to 70,000 clones on record, 85% to 90% of them singletons. Around 4.9% of the sample rests with the top ten. The sample is drawn from a study of technical replicates of blood from a handful of donors (TCRdb year 2017). Trimming takes 6 bases from V and 8 bases from J, and the germline ends sit 16 bases apart. Measured from the cysteine to the phenylalanine, the CDR3 is 13 residues long. The read is trimmed to its CDR3 DNA, 39 bases read in frame from base 1. CDR1 is given as MDHEN and CDR2 as SYDVKM, both from the germline V gene.

Sequencing used PBMCs. This clonotype originated in a human donor in good health. Some clones in this sample may be carry-over from other donors' samples. Recombination connected TRBV28 to TRBJ1-2; TRBD1 is a weak D gene call, 6 bases matching. The sequenced DNA is TGTGCCAGCAGCCCCGGACAGCCAGGGGGCTACACCTTC. The resulting protein is CASSPGQPGGYTF.